Below, 14 T cell receptor beta chains from the same sample are listed, as sequenced in a study of high-grade serous ovarian cancer treatment subgroups. Tumor samples were obtained before definitive surgery or chemotherapy. Using immunoSEQ multiplex PCR, the repertoire was profiled, and TCRdb retains in-frame clones only, with some absent. The top ten hold 7% to 9% of the sample, which has approximately 4,200 clones, about 81% seen once. Sequences were obtained from tumor tissue. These receptors were collected from a human donor with high-grade serous ovarian cancer.

This chain uses TRBV7-9 with TRBJ2-2; no reliable D call. The germline V gene encodes CDR1 SEHNR and CDR2 FQNEAQ (reference sequence). This CDR3 is built from 12 residues. Trimming took 5 bases from V and 6 from J, leaving 7 bases between them. As DNA, the CDR3 is TGTGCCAGCAGCCCGGCCCCCGGGGAGCTGTTTTTT. Its translation is CASSPAPGELFF. Drawing the rest from reference TRBV7-9 and TRBJ2-2, the complete variable domain is DTGVSQNPRHKITKRGQNVTFRCDPISEHNRLYWYRQTLGQGPEFLTYFQNEAQLEKSRLLSDRFSAERPKGSFSTLEIQRTEQGDSAMYLCASSPAPGELFFGEGSRLTVL.

The J gene is TRBJ1-5, the V gene TRBV2; no clear D. The CDR3 covers 14 residues. Germline V gene lookup returns CDR1 SNHLY and CDR2 FYNNEI. Deletions cut 6 bases from V and 0 bases from J, with 9 bases between. The CDR3 here is CASSVVNSNQPQHF. In nucleotides, the CDR3 is TGTGCCAGCAGCGTCGTAAATAGCAATCAGCCCCAGCATTTT.

The chain has TRBV13 and TRBJ1-2; D is unresolved. Looked up from germline, CDR1 is PRHDT and CDR2 is FYEKMQ (reference sequence). With 1 base removed from V and 0 bases from J, the gap between germline ends came to 12 bases. The CDR3 has 16 amino acids. CDR3 nucleotides: TGTGCCAGCAGCTTAGTAACCATTCTAGCTAACTATGGCTACACCTTC. The encoded protein is CASSLVTILANYGYTF.

The CDR3 sequence: CASTGTIEAFF. CDR3 DNA: TGTGCCAGCACGGGAACAATTGAAGCTTTCTTT. The chain carries TRBV7-9 and TRBJ1-1, with unresolved D. The CDR3 has 11 residues. The V and J ends lost 7 bases and 7 bases respectively, with 10 bases between them. Germline CDR1 and CDR2: SEHNR and FQNEAQ (reference sequence).

This chain connects TRBV30 to TRBJ2-3; D uncertain. Trimming took 3 bases from V and 4 from J, leaving 8 bases between them. Germline values: CDR1 GTSNPN, CDR2 SVGIG (reference sequence). The length of the CDR3 is 12 residues. CDR3 in DNA: TGTGCCTGGAGCAGTGATTCAGATACGCAGTATTTT. Its protein product is CAWSSDSDTQYF.

This chain links TRBV7-3 with TRBJ2-3, with 8 bases identical to TRBD2. Trimming removed 2 bases from V and 0 bases from J; junction bases left unmatched: 7. Germline CDR1 reads SGHTA; CDR2 reads FQGTGA. This CDR3 comprises 17 residues. The CDR3 loop reads CASSLAPLAGSTDTQYF. The CDR3 DNA is TGTGCCAGCAGCTTAGCCCCGTTAGCGGGGAGCACAGATACGCAGTATTTT.

The chain combines TRBV4-1 with TRBJ1-1; D gene ambiguous. V was pared by 4 bases and J by 0 bases, with 21 bases between. This CDR3 is built from 18 residues. Germline V lookup: CDR1 MGHRA, CDR2 YSYEKL. CDR3: CASSRQSGYSLMNTEAFF. CDR3 bases: TGCGCCAGCAGCCGACAAAGTGGGTATAGCCTAATGAACACTGAAGCTTTCTTT.

The chain recombines TRBV29-1 with TRBJ2-1; tentatively, D is TRBD1 (7 bases). Trimming cost V 5 bases and J 4 bases, with 21 bases left between them. CDR3 size: 16 residues. Germline CDR1 SQVTM, CDR2 ANQGSEA. CDR3 sequence (DNA): TGCAGCGTTACCGGTATCAGGGGGGCTCGGTACAATGAGCAGTTCTTC. It translates to CSVTGIRGARYNEQFF.

V and J are TRBV21-1 and TRBJ1-5. TRBV21-1 has pseudogene status. The CDR3 length is 14 residues. The CDR3 DNA reads TGTGCCAGCAGCATGGGGGGGGTGGATCAGCCCCAGCATTTT. It yields the protein CASSMGGVDQPQHF.

The V gene is TRBV7-3, the J gene TRBJ2-1, with TRBD2 matching over 12 bases. This CDR3 region has 15 residues. The V gene's germline CDR1 is SGHTA and CDR2 FQGTGA. The J segment lost 10 bases and the V segment lost 4 bases, leaving 8 bases of the junction unmatched. The chain's CDR3 is CASSWLAGGPVEQFF. The CDR3 DNA reads as TGTGCCAGCAGCTGGCTAGCGGGGGGGCCTGTGGAGCAGTTCTTC.

The chain couples TRBV27 to TRBJ2-3, with no clear D. Trimming took 5 bases from V and 2 from J, leaving 8 bases between them. Looked up from germline, CDR1 is MNHEY and CDR2 is SMNVEV (reference sequence). The CDR3 is made up of 13 amino acids. The CDR3 DNA reads TGTGCCAGCAGTATGCCCAACACAGATACGCAGTATTTT. Protein product: CASSMPNTDTQYF.

V gene TRBV2 combines with J gene TRBJ2-5; D might be TRBD2 (6 bases). The CDR3 has 16 amino acids. Trimming took 2 bases from V and 1 from J, leaving 14 bases between them. CDR1 is SNHLY, CDR2 FYNNEI, per germline. The chain's CDR3 is CASSEKVAAPQETQYF. CDR3 coding DNA: TGTGCCAGCAGTGAAAAAGTAGCGGCACCCCAAGAGACCCAGTACTTC.

This chain connects TRBV6-5 to TRBJ1-2; 7 positions match TRBD1. CDR3 length equals 15 residues. Germline CDR1 is MNHEY and CDR2 is SVGAGI. V was clipped by 2 bases and J by 6 bases; unmatched bases: 9. The CDR3 coding sequence is TGTGCCAGCAGTTACGGTCCCGGGACAGTTAATGGCTACACCTTC. This encodes CASSYGPGTVNGYTF.

J is TRBJ1-6 and V is TRBV7-2; D uncertain. CDR3 length equals 16 residues. From germline, CDR1 is SGHTA and CDR2 FQGNSA. Trimming removed 2 bases at V and 4 bases at J, with 12 bases between. The CDR3 region has the DNA TGTGCCAGCAGCTTACAGGCAGCGATTTATAATTCACCCCTCCACTTT. It translates to CASSLQAAIYNSPLHF.